This T cell receptor beta chain was captured in a study of T-cell memory formation after mild COVID-19. TCRdb called the 5' RACE reads again in MiXCR, with one record for every CDR3 protein. The sample lists 58,000 or so distinct CDR3 sequences; about a quarter were seen once. This clonotype was picked up a small number of times. Its specificity is unknown. Study outcomes and limitations: Contracting CD8+ clones were enriched in EMRA, CD4+ mainly in CM and EM. Cross-reactive memory apparently joined, as some responding clones appeared in pre-infection memory.

The CDR3 is 14 amino acids. V dropped 0 bases and J dropped 2 bases, with 10 bases sitting between them. Germline V CDR1 and CDR2: SQVTM, ANQGSEA. The TCR was taken from a man aged 18 to 29 who had mild COVID-19 (a few samples of this study predate the infection). Cell type and time point are not known. Sequencing was performed on PBMCs or a T cell subset sorted from them (not recorded which). The rearrangement uses TRBV29-1 and TRBJ1-2; D gene unclear. CDR3 sequence: CSVEEGGANYGYTF. The CDR3 DNA reads as TGCAGCGTTGAAGAAGGCGGTGCCAACTATGGCTACACCTTC.